This is a list of T cell receptor beta chains from one sample in a study of T cell clones after liver transplantation. The protocol was immunoSEQ multiplex PCR, while the TCRdb copy is restricted to in-frame clones and leaves out a portion. The sample comprises roughly 55,000 clones, approximately 71% of which are singletons, and 9.5% to 10% rests with the top ten. The starting material was CD4+ T cells from blood, obtained 52 to 60 months after liver transplant. The receptors come from a human patient who received a liver transplant. Part of the T cells may come from the graft donor. The CDR3 runs from the conserved cysteine through the conserved F or W.

>TRBV29-1
CSVQLGTEAFF
>TRBV7-2
CASSLQSNRGGTQYF
>TRBV6-5
CASRTSGDTQYF
>TRBV7-9
CASSLNPGVRGNEKLFF
>TRBV29-1
CSVEPPGRVDGYTF
>TRBV19
CASSTGTGSFNEKLFF
>TRBV7-8
CASKRGVTDTQYF
>TRBV5-4
CASSPGTENNSPLHF
>TRBV18
CASSPRQGTGELFF
>TRBV28
CASSLDRRRGYTF
>TRBV7-6
CASSSKTGANEQFF
>TRBV6-5
CASSSGQGTYEQYF
>TRBV4-2
CASSQEASGGSYNSPLHF
>TRBV18
CASSGQGNVEAFF
>TRBV10-3
CAISESARGQVNTEAFF
>TRBV7-2
CASSPVAGPGETQYF
>TRBV9
CASSPEVGGLGYGYTF
>TRBV18
CATSEGGRNKQYF
>TRBV25-1
CASSVGQGMWYGYTF
>TRBV6-5
CASSYLAGMGYGYTF
>TRBV11-3
CASSLRGTENTEAFF
>TRBV30
CAWSVQNIQYF
>TRBV30
CAWRLRGGPYNEQFF
>TRBV30
CAWRTGGGEKLFF
>TRBV2
CASSEGFRSSYNEQFF
>TRBV6-5
CASTQGAVSTEAFF
>TRBV5-4
CASSSEGAGNTEAFF
>TRBV30
CAWGRDGEKLFF
>TRBV11-1
CASSLAGGSAEAFF
>TRBV15
CATSRDRGSRSSYEQYF
>TRBV28
CASSRPGQGNYGYTF
>TRBV14
CASSQGSHPGYEQYF
>TRBV4-1
CASSQTQGEGDGYTF